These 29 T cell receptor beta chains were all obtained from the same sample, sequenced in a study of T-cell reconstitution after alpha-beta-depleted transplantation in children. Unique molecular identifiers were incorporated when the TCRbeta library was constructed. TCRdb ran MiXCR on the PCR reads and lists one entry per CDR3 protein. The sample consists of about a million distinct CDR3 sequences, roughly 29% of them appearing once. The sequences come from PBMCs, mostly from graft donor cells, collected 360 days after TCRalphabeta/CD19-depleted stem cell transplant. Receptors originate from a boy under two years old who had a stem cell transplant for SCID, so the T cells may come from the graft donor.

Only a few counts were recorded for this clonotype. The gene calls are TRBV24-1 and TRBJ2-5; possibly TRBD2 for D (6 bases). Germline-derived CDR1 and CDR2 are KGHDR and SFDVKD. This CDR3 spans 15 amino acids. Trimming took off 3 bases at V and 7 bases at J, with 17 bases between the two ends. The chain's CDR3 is CATSDRNRESGTQYF. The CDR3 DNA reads TGTGCCACCAGTGATCGTAACCGGGAGAGCGGGACCCAGTACTTC.

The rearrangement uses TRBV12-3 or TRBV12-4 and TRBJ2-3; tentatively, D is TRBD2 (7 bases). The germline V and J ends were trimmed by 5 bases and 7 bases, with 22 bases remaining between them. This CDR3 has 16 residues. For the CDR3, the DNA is TGTGCCAGCAGTCCCCCCCGCGGGGGCGTCACGAATACGCAGTATTTT. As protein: CASSPPRGGVTNTQYF.

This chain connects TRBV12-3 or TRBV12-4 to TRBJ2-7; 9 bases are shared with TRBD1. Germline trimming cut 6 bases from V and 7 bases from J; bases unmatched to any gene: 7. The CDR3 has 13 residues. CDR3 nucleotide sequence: TGTGCCAGCAGCCCAAGACAGGGGGGAGAGCAGTACTTC. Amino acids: CASSPRQGGEQYF.

This chain's CDR3 is CASSGQGRGNSPLHF. As DNA, the CDR3 is TGTGCCAGCAGCGGACAGGGTCGGGGTAATTCACCCCTCCACTTT. The rearrangement links TRBV9 to TRBJ1-6; 7 bases match TRBD1. V trimming: 3 bases; J trimming: 6 bases; junction bases outside the gene matches: 6. Germline values: CDR1 SGDLS, CDR2 YYNGEE. The CDR3 contains 15 residues.

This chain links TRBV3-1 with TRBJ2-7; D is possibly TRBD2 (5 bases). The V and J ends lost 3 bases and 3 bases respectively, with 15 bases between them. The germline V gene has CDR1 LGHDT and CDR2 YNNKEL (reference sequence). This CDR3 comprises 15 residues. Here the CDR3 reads CASSQALDYGYEQYF. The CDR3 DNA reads TGTGCCAGCAGCCAGGCTTTAGACTACGGCTACGAGCAGTACTTC.

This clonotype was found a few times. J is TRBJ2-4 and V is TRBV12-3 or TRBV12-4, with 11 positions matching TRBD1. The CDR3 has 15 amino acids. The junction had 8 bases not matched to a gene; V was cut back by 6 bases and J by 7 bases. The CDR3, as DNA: TGTGCCAGCAGCCCAGGGGGACAGGGGGGGAACATTCAGTACTTC. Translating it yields CASSPGGQGGNIQYF.

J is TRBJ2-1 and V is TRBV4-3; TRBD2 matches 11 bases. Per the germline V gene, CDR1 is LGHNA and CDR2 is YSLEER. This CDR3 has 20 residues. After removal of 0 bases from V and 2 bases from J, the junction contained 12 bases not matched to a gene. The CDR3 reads CASSQDRSSGGPKTYNEQFF. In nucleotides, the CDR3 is TGCGCCAGCAGCCAAGATCGCTCTAGCGGGGGGCCCAAGACCTACAATGAGCAGTTCTTC.

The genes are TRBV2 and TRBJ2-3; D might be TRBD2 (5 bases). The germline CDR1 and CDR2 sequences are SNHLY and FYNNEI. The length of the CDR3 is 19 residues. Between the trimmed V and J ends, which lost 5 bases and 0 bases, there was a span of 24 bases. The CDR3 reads CASSLRSRPTITSTDTQYF. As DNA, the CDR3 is TGTGCCAGCAGTTTAAGGTCGCGGCCGACTATAACAAGCACAGATACGCAGTATTTT.

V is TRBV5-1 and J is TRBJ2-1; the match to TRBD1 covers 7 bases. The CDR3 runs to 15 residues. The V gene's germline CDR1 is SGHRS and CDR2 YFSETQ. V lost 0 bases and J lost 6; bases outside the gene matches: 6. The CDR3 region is CASSLGGQPLNEQFF. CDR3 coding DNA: TGCGCCAGCAGCTTGGGGGGACAGCCCCTCAATGAGCAGTTCTTC. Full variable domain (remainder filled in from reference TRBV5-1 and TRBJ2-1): KAGVTQTPRYLIKTRGQQVTLSCSPISGHRSVSWYQQTPGQGLQFLFEYFSETQRNKGNFPGRFSGRQFSNSRSEMNVSTLELGDSALYLCASSLGGQPLNEQFFGPGTRLTVL.

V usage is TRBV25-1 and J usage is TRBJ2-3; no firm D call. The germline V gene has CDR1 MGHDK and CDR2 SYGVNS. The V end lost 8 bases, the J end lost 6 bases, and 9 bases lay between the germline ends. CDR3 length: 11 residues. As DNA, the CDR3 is TGTGCCAGCGATAATTACGATACGCAGTATTTT. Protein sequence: CASDNYDTQYF. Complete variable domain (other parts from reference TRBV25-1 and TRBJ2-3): EADIYQTPRYLVIGTGKKITLECSQTMGHDKMYWYQQDPGMELHLIHYSYGVNSTEKGDLSSESTVSRIRTEHFPLTLESARPSHTSQYLCASDNYDTQYFGPGTRLTVL.

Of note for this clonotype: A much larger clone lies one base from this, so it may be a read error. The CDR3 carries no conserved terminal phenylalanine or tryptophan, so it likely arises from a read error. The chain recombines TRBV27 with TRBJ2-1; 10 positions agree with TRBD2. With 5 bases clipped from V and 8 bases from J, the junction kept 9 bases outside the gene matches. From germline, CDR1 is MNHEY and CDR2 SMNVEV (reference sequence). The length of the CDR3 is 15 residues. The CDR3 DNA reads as TGTGCCAGCAGTCCCCAGCGGGGGGGCCGGGATGAGCAGTTCTGC. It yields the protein CASSPQRGGRDEQFC.

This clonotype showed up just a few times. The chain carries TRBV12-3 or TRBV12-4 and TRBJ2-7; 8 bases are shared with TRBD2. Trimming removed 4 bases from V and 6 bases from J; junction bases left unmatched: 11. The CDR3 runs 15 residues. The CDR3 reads CASSSGLARVFEQYF. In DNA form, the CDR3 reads TGTGCCAGCAGTTCCGGACTAGCCAGGGTGTTCGAGCAGTACTTC.

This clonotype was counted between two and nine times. The DNA for the CDR3 is TGCAGCGTTAAGGGGGTGGCCAAAAACATTCAGTACTTC. Translated: CSVKGVAKNIQYF. The gene calls are TRBV29-1 and TRBJ2-4, with D possibly matching TRBD1 (6 bases). The CDR3 contains 13 residues. Germline CDR1 SQVTM, CDR2 ANQGSEA. Trimming took off 5 bases at V and 1 base at J, with 9 bases between the two ends.

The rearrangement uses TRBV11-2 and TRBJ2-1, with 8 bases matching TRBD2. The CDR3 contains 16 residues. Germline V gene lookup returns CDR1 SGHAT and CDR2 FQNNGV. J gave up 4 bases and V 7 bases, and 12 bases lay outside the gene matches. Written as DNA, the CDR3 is TGTGCCAGCAACTCCCTAGGGCGGGGGGCTTACAATGAGCAGTTCTTC. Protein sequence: CASNSLGRGAYNEQFF.

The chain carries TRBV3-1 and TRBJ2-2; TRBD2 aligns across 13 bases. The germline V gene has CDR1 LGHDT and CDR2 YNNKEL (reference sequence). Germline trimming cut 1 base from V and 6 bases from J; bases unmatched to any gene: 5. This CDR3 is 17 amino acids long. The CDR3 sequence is CASSQGTSGGVAGELFF. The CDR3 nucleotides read TGTGCCAGCAGCCAAGGGACTAGCGGGGGTGTCGCCGGGGAGCTGTTTTTT.

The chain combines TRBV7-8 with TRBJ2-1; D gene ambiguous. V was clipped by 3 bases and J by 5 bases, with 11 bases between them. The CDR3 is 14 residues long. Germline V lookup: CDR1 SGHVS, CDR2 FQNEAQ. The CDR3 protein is CASSFWNVDNEQFF. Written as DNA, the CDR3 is TGTGCCAGCAGCTTTTGGAATGTTGACAATGAGCAGTTCTTC.

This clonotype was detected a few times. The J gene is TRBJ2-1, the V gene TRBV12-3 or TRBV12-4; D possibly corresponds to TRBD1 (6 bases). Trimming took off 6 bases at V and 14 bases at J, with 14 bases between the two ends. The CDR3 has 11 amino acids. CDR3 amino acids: CASSSGDEKFF. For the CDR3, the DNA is TGTGCCAGCAGCTCAGGGGACGAAAAGTTCTTC.

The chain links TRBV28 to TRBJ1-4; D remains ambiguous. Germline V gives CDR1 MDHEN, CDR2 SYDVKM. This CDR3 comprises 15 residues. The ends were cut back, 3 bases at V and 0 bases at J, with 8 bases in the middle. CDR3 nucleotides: TGTGCCAGCAGTTTTGAGTTTCCAACTAATGAAAAACTGTTTTTT. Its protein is CASSFEFPTNEKLFF.

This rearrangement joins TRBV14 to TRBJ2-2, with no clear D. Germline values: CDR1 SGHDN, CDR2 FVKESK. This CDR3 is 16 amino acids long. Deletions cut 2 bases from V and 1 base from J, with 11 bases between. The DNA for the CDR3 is TGTGCCAGCAGCCAAACCCCTTTACAGAACACCGGGGAGCTGTTTTTT. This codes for CASSQTPLQNTGELFF.

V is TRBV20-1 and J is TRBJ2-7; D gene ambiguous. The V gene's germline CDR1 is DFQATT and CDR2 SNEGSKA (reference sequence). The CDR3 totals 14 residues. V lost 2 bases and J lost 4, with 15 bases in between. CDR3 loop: CSARRAQKIYEQYF. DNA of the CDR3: TGCAGTGCTAGAAGGGCACAGAAAATATACGAGCAGTACTTC.

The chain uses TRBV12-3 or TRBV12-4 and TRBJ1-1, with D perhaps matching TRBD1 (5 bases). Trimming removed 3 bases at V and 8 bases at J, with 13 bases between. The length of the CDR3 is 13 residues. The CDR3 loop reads CASSFLGGVEAFF. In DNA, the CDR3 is TGTGCCAGCAGTTTTTTGGGAGGGGTCGAAGCTTTCTTT.

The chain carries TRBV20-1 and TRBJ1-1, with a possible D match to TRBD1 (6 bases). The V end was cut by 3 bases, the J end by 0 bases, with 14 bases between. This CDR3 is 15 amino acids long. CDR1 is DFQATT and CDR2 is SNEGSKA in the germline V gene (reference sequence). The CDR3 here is CSASSRGGLNTEAFF. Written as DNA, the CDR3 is TGCAGTGCTAGTTCCCGCGGGGGCCTGAACACTGAAGCTTTCTTT.

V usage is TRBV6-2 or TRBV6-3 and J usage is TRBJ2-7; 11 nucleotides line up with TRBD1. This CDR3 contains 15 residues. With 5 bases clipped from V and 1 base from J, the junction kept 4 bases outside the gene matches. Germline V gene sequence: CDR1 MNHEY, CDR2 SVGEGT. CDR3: CASSVGQGVSYEQYF. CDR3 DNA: TGTGCCAGCAGTGTGGGACAGGGGGTTTCCTACGAGCAGTACTTC.

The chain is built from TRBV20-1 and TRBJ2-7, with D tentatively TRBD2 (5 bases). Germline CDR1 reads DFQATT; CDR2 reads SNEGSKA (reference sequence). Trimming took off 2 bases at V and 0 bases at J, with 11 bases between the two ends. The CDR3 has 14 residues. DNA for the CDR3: TGCAGTGCTAGATGGACTTCGAGCTCCTACGAGCAGTACTTC. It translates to CSARWTSSSYEQYF.

The DNA for the CDR3 is TGCAGCGTATTGTTGGGGGGGGCCAACGTCCTGACTTTC. The encoded protein is CSVLLGGANVLTF. This chain joins TRBV29-1 and TRBJ2-6; D uncertain. The CDR3 consists of 13 residues. Germline V gene data show CDR1 as SQVTM and CDR2 as ANQGSEA. The V end lost 6 bases, the J end lost 4 bases, and 10 bases lay between the germline ends.

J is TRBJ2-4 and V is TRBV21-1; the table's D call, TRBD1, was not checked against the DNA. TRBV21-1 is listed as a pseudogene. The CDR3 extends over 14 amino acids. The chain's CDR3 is CASSSPGAGNIQYF. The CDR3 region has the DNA TGTGCCAGCAGCTCACCGGGCGCGGGGAACATTCAGTACTTC.

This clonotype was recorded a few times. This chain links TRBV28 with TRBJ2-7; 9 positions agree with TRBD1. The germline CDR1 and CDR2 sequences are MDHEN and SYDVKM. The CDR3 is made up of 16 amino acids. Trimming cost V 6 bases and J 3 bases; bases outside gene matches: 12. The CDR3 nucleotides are TGTGCCAGCAGCATCCTTGGGGGGACAGGGAACTACGAGCAGTACTTC. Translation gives CASSILGGTGNYEQYF.

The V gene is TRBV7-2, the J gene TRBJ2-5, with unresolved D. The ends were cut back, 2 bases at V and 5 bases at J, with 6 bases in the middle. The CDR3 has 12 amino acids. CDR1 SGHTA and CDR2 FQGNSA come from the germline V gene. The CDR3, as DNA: TGTGCCAGCAGCTTAACCTGGGAGACCCAGTACTTC. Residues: CASSLTWETQYF. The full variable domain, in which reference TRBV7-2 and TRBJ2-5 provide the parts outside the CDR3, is GAGVSQSPSNKVTEKGKDVELRCDPISGHTALYWYRQSLGQGLEFLIYFQGNSAPDKSGLPSDRFSAERTGGSVSTLTIQRTQQEDSAVYLCASSLTWETQYFGPGTRLLVL.

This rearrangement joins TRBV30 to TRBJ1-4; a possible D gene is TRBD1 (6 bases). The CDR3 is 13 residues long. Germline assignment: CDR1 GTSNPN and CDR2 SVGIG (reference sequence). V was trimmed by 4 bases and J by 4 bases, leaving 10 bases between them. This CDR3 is CAWTGEDNEKLFF. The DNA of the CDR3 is TGTGCCTGGACAGGGGAAGATAATGAAAAACTGTTTTTT.